The 15 T cell receptor beta chains in this list originate from one sample, sequenced in a study of CD8 T cell repertoires and HIV-1 epitope variants (TCRdb year 2020). These receptors' targets are unknown. Library prep was done by the immunoSEQ multiplex PCR assay. This immuneACCESS table, as held by TCRdb, lists in-frame sequences with V and J called but not all clones. Of the missing ones, under half trace to an unresolved V gene in checked studies; the others have no known cause. This sample lists about 5,400 clones; around 64% were detected once. The ten largest clones take up over 35% of the sample. Material: cultured CD8+ T cells derived from PBMCs. These receptors were obtained from a male donor with HIV.

The chain carries TRBV21-1 and TRBJ1-1. TRBV21-1 is recorded as a pseudogene. The CDR3 covers 16 residues. For the CDR3, the DNA is TGTGCCAGCAGCAAAGCGCTCGGTACTGCGAACACTGAAGCTTTCTTT. It is translated as CASSKALGTANTEAFF.

This chain connects TRBV7-8 to TRBJ2-1; no reliable D call. V lost 1 base and J lost 9, with 7 bases in between. The CDR3 contains 12 residues. Germline assignment: CDR1 SGHVS and CDR2 FQNEAQ. As DNA, the CDR3 is TGTGCCAGCAGCTTAGGGGAAGGTGAGCAGTTCTTC. It encodes CASSLGEGEQFF.

This sequence joins TRBV29-1 and TRBJ1-1; D remains unclear. The V end lost 1 base, the J end lost 1 base, and 7 bases lay between the germline ends. Germline V gene lookup returns CDR1 SQVTM and CDR2 ANQGSEA. The CDR3 consists of 13 residues. The CDR3 region has the DNA TGCAGCGTTGAAGGGAGTTGGAACACTGAAGCTTTCTTT. Translation: CSVEGSWNTEAFF.

This chain links TRBV15 with TRBJ2-5; the D gene is possibly TRBD2 (5 bases). This CDR3 spans 16 amino acids. Trimming cost V 3 bases and J 1 base, with 15 bases left between them. Germline V gives CDR1 LNHNV, CDR2 YYDKDF (reference sequence). The CDR3 is CATSRTLLVPQETQYF. The CDR3, as DNA: TGTGCCACCAGCAGGACACTACTAGTCCCCCAAGAGACCCAGTACTTC. Variable domain in full (rest from reference TRBV15 and TRBJ2-5): DAMVIQNPRYQVTQFGKPVTLSCSQTLNHNVMYWYQQKSSQAPKLLFHYYDKDFNNEADTPDNFQSRRPNTSFCFLDIRSPGLGDTAMYLCATSRTLLVPQETQYFGPGTRLLVL.

The chain employs TRBV13 and TRBJ2-3; 8 bases are shared with TRBD2. This CDR3 is 14 amino acids long. The J segment lost 9 bases and the V segment lost 0 bases, leaving 5 bases of the junction unmatched. CDR1 PRHDT and CDR2 FYEKMQ come from the germline V gene (reference sequence). The CDR3 DNA follows: TGTGCCAGCAGCTTAGGATTCGGGAGGGCCACGCAGTATTTT. Encoded protein: CASSLGFGRATQYF.

On this clone: A junction end diverges from the germline sequence, so it may reflect a read error. This chain joins TRBV11-2 and TRBJ1-2, with 8 nucleotides matching TRBD1. The germline V gene has CDR1 SGHAT and CDR2 FQNNGV. The CDR3 covers 11 residues. The CDR3 DNA reads as TGTGCCTCGAGGGACAGGACATTGGCGGTCTTC. Amino acid sequence: CASRDRTLAVF.

There are a few counts of this clone. This rearrangement joins TRBV28 to TRBJ1-4; 7 nucleotides align to TRBD1. Unmatched junction bases numbered 20, after V lost 8 bases and J lost 8 bases. CDR1 is MDHEN and CDR2 is SYDVKM in the germline V gene. The CDR3 spans 17 residues. The CDR3 is CASRQSGGSDLGEKLFF. In DNA, the CDR3 is TGTGCCAGCCGCCAATCAGGGGGATCGGATTTGGGGGAAAAACTGTTTTTT.

V and J are TRBV9 and TRBJ2-1; D may match TRBD1 or TRBD2 (5 bases each). Trimming stripped 0 bases from V and 2 bases from J, with 9 bases between. The germline V gene encodes CDR1 SGDLS and CDR2 YYNGEE. The CDR3 contains 15 residues. CDR3 nucleotides: TGTGCCAGCAGCGTAGGAGGGGAGACCTACAATGAGCAGTTCTTC. This sequence encodes CASSVGGETYNEQFF.

V usage is TRBV27 and J usage is TRBJ2-1; TRBD2 aligns across 10 bases. Germline V gene lookup returns CDR1 MNHEY and CDR2 SMNVEV (reference sequence). The CDR3 length is 14 residues. The ends lost 4 bases at V and 9 bases at J; junction bases unmatched: 6. The CDR3 coding sequence is TGTGCCAGCAGTTCGGGACTAGCGTTGAGTGAGCAGTTCTTC. Translating it yields CASSSGLALSEQFF.

The chain is built from TRBV4-1 and TRBJ1-1, with 8 bases lining up with TRBD1. The CDR3 is 15 amino acids. The junction had 4 bases not matched to a gene; V was cut back by 3 bases and J by 1 base. Germline CDR1 reads MGHRA; CDR2 reads YSYEKL. CDR3 amino acids: CASSHATGANTEAFF. In DNA form, the CDR3 reads TGCGCCAGCAGCCATGCGACAGGGGCGAACACTGAAGCTTTCTTT.

The chain couples TRBV2 to TRBJ2-7, with 9 bases that match TRBD2. Germline V gene lookup returns CDR1 SNHLY and CDR2 FYNNEI. The V segment lost 5 bases and the J segment 2 bases; nucleotides outside the gene matches: 10. This CDR3 has 16 residues. The CDR3 sequence is CASSTTRLAAAYEQYF. The CDR3 region has the DNA TGTGCCAGCAGTACTACCAGACTAGCGGCTGCCTACGAGCAGTACTTC.

This sequence joins TRBV7-9 and TRBJ2-2; D gene uncertain. The CDR3 sequence is 13 residues long. V was cut by 7 bases and J by 4 bases, with 10 bases left in between. Germline V gene lookup returns CDR1 SEHNR and CDR2 FQNEAQ (reference sequence). The CDR3 DNA reads as TGTGCCAGCACCCCAACTTCCACCGGGGAGCTGTTTTTT. It specifies CASTPTSTGELFF.

The chain uses TRBV6-5 and TRBJ1-1; D call uncertain. Germline CDR1 reads MNHEY; CDR2 reads SVGAGI. Trimming removed 2 bases from V and 1 base from J, with 8 bases in between. The CDR3 loop spans 14 amino acids. The CDR3 region has the DNA TGTGCCAGCAGTTACGGCGGGCCGAACACTGAAGCTTTCTTT. Its protein is CASSYGGPNTEAFF.

This clone has more than one count but fewer than ten. This chain joins TRBV10-1 and TRBJ2-7; 11 bases line up with TRBD2. The CDR3 has 16 residues. In germline, CDR1 is WNHNN, CDR2 SYGVQD (reference sequence). With V trimmed by 0 bases and J by 3 bases, 4 bases remained unmatched. CDR3 sequence: CASSESTSGDHYEQYF. The CDR3 region has the DNA TGCGCCAGCAGTGAGTCGACTAGCGGGGATCACTACGAGCAGTACTTC.

The table lists this clone with a few counts. This chain uses TRBV7-2 with TRBJ2-7; tentative D call: TRBD2 (5 bases). The CDR3 runs 15 residues. Germline V gene data show CDR1 as SGHTA and CDR2 as FQGNSA. V lost 2 bases and J lost 4, with 15 bases in between. CDR3 sequence: CASSLHSGGLYEQYF. CDR3 nucleotides: TGTGCCAGCAGCTTACACAGCGGAGGATTGTACGAGCAGTACTTC.